This T cell receptor beta chain was sequenced for a study of T cells in localized non-small cell lung cancer. Comments on this clone: Antigen: not known.

Profiling relied on immunoSEQ multiplex PCR, and the TCRdb table lists in-frame clones only, not all of them. The top ten hold 2.5% to 3% of the sample, which has around 31,000 clones, around nine tenths seen once. CDR3 length equals 17 residues. Germline V gene sequence: CDR1 GTSNPN, CDR2 SVGIG (reference sequence). The V end was cut by 1 base, the J end by 2 bases, with 20 bases between. Study conclusions and caveats: Exceeding tumor, uninvolved adjacent lung had the highest T cell clonality. The appearance of a median roughly 61 of the top 100 tumor clones was seen in adjacent lung.

Sequencing used peripheral blood, obtained before any cancer treatment. J is TRBJ1-1 and V is TRBV30, with D possibly TRBD1 on 6 matching bases. The sequence was obtained from a female donor older than 55 with stage I lung adenocarcinoma. The CDR3 sequence is CAWSDSQGWRLNTEAFF. The CDR3 nucleotides read TGTGCCTGGAGTGACTCACAGGGTTGGAGGCTAAACACTGAAGCTTTCTTT.